Listed below are T cell receptor beta chains from one sample, sequenced in a study of T cell responses to AZD1222 COVID-19 vaccine. The method was immunoSEQ multiplex PCR; TCRdb's version includes in-frame clones alone and lacks a portion of them. The sample has about 130,000 clones, 85% to 95% seen once; the top ten hold approximately 9%. The material was peripheral blood, obtained on day 0 of AZD1222 vaccination. Receptor source: an adult in good health. CDR3s include the opening cysteine and the closing phenylalanine or tryptophan. Each record gives: clone size, J gene, V gene, D gene, CDR3 protein, CDR3 DNA. D genes are given only for firm matches. Clone size, where shown, is once, few, many, or a class for clones that have expanded.

abundance: -
j_gene: TRBJ1-3
v_gene: TRBV2
d_gene: TRBD1
CDR3aa: CASSPGTAGNTIYF
CDR3nt: TGTGCCAGCAGTCCAGGGACAGCTGGAAACACCATATATTTT

abundance: -
j_gene: TRBJ1-1
v_gene: TRBV27
d_gene: TRBD1
CDR3aa: CASRHRTGLKTEAFF
CDR3nt: TGTGCCAGCAGACACAGGACAGGGTTGAAAACTGAAGCTTTCTTT

abundance: -
j_gene: TRBJ1-2
v_gene: TRBV3-1/TRBV3-2
d_gene: -
CDR3aa: CASSQSVTDSYGYTF
CDR3nt: TGTGCCAGCAGCCAAAGCGTAACAGACAGCTATGGCTACACCTTC

abundance: -
j_gene: TRBJ2-7
v_gene: TRBV11-3
d_gene: -
CDR3aa: CASSQDSTYEQYF
CDR3nt: TGTGCCAGCAGCCAGGACAGTACCTACGAGCAGTACTTC

abundance: -
j_gene: TRBJ2-6
v_gene: TRBV6-5
d_gene: -
CDR3aa: CASSYLTGTGANVLTF
CDR3nt: TGTGCCAGCAGTTACCTAACAGGGACTGGGGCCAACGTCCTGACTTTC

abundance: once
j_gene: TRBJ2-3
v_gene: TRBV6-2/TRBV6-3
d_gene: -
CDR3aa: CASGFFNTQYF
CDR3nt: TGTGCCAGCGGTTTCTTTAATACGCAGTATTTT

abundance: -
j_gene: TRBJ2-3
v_gene: TRBV18
d_gene: TRBD2
CDR3aa: CASSLLAGARTDTQYF
CDR3nt: TGTGCCAGCTCACTGTTAGCGGGGGCCCGCACAGATACGCAGTATTTT

abundance: -
j_gene: TRBJ1-2
v_gene: TRBV12-3/TRBV12-4
d_gene: -
CDR3aa: CASSQDNYGYTF
CDR3nt: TGTGCCAGCAGCCAAGACAACTATGGCTACACCTTC

abundance: once
j_gene: TRBJ2-3
v_gene: TRBV19
d_gene: TRBD2
CDR3aa: CASSIASGVADTQYF
CDR3nt: TGTGCCAGTAGTATAGCTAGCGGGGTGGCAGATACGCAGTATTTT

abundance: -
j_gene: TRBJ2-1
v_gene: TRBV6-5
d_gene: TRBD1
CDR3aa: CASGQGGDEQFF
CDR3nt: TGTGCCTCGGGACAGGGAGGCGATGAGCAGTTCTTC

abundance: -
j_gene: TRBJ2-7
v_gene: TRBV15
d_gene: -
CDR3aa: CATSREASFAKQYF
CDR3nt: TGTGCCACCAGCAGAGAGGCCAGTTTCGCCAAGCAGTACTTC

abundance: -
j_gene: TRBJ1-2
v_gene: TRBV5-1
d_gene: -
CDR3aa: CASSSEGYGYTF
CDR3nt: TGCGCCAGCAGCTCGGAGGGCTATGGCTACACCTTC

abundance: -
j_gene: TRBJ1-2
v_gene: TRBV28
d_gene: -
CDR3aa: CASSFLQASGYTF
CDR3nt: TGTGCCAGCAGTTTTTTACAGGCCTCGGGCTACACCTTC

abundance: -
j_gene: TRBJ2-1
v_gene: TRBV28
d_gene: TRBD2
CDR3aa: CASSLAGESYNEQFF
CDR3nt: TGTGCCAGCAGTCTAGCGGGGGAATCCTACAATGAGCAGTTCTTC

abundance: -
j_gene: TRBJ1-2
v_gene: TRBV18
d_gene: -
CDR3aa: CASSPQPEWGTGYTF
CDR3nt: TGTGCCAGCTCACCACAACCGGAATGGGGAACGGGCTACACCTTC

abundance: -
j_gene: TRBJ2-2
v_gene: TRBV7-9
d_gene: -
CDR3aa: CASVSWGIGELFF
CDR3nt: TGTGCCAGCGTGTCATGGGGGATCGGGGAGCTGTTTTTT

abundance: -
j_gene: TRBJ1-1
v_gene: TRBV12-3/TRBV12-4
d_gene: -
CDR3aa: CASLGGDTEAFF
CDR3nt: TGTGCCAGCCTAGGAGGAGACACTGAAGCTTTCTTT

abundance: once
j_gene: TRBJ1-3
v_gene: TRBV4-1
d_gene: -
CDR3aa: CASNRVVSGNTIYF
CDR3nt: TGCGCCAGCAACAGGGTCGTATCTGGAAACACCATATATTTT

abundance: -
j_gene: TRBJ1-5
v_gene: TRBV12-3/TRBV12-4
d_gene: -
CDR3aa: CASSPNTYQPQHF
CDR3nt: TGTGCCAGCAGCCCCAACACGTATCAGCCCCAGCATTTT

abundance: -
j_gene: TRBJ2-1
v_gene: TRBV7-8
d_gene: TRBD2
CDR3aa: CASSWKLAGGRYNEQFF
CDR3nt: TGTGCCAGCAGCTGGAAACTAGCGGGGGGGCGCTACAATGAGCAGTTCTTC

abundance: -
j_gene: TRBJ2-7
v_gene: TRBV5-6
d_gene: -
CDR3aa: CASSLSARNEQYF
CDR3nt: TGTGCCAGCAGCCTCTCAGCGCGCAACGAGCAGTACTTC

abundance: -
j_gene: TRBJ2-3
v_gene: TRBV7-2
d_gene: -
CDR3aa: CASRPRGITDTQYF
CDR3nt: TGTGCCAGCAGACCCAGGGGTATCACAGATACGCAGTATTTT

abundance: -
j_gene: TRBJ1-2
v_gene: TRBV14
d_gene: -
CDR3aa: CASSTPAGRGYTF
CDR3nt: TGTGCCAGCTCGACTCCGGCAGGGCGGGGCTACACCTTC

abundance: -
j_gene: TRBJ1-6
v_gene: TRBV2
d_gene: -
CDR3aa: CASRSDRPSPLHF
CDR3nt: TGTGCCAGCAGGTCGGATCGGCCTTCACCCCTCCACTTT

abundance: -
j_gene: TRBJ1-2
v_gene: TRBV28
d_gene: -
CDR3aa: CASSLLRGSGGYTF
CDR3nt: TGTGCCAGCAGTTTATTGCGGGGATCCGGGGGCTACACCTTC